A selection of T cell receptor beta chains follows, all from one sample in a study of blood T cell repertoires in COVID-19. Measured with immunoSEQ multiplex PCR; TCRdb has only the in-frame clones, and not every one. The sample holds approximately 210,000 clones, about 90% seen once. What was sequenced was peripheral blood. These receptor sequences come from a man in his forties or fifties with active or convalescent COVID-19. Both conserved end residues are part of each CDR3. D genes are given only for firm matches. Rows give clone size only sometimes, using once, few, many, or a class for an expanded clone.

v_call: TRBV19; d_call: NA; clone_size: NA; j_call: TRBJ1-1; cdr3_aa: CASAWQGGRTEAFF; cdr3_nt: TGTGCCAGTGCCTGGCAGGGAGGTAGGACTGAAGCTTTCTTT
v_call: TRBV5-1; d_call: TRBD1; clone_size: once; j_call: TRBJ1-1; cdr3_aa: CASSQQGAGTEAFF; cdr3_nt: TGCGCCAGCAGCCAACAGGGGGCCGGAACTGAAGCTTTCTTT
v_call: TRBV5-1; d_call: NA; clone_size: NA; j_call: TRBJ2-1; cdr3_aa: CASSSVRGPSSYNEQFF; cdr3_nt: TGCGCCAGCAGTTCCGTCAGGGGTCCAAGCTCCTACAATGAGCAGTTCTTC
v_call: TRBV5-1; d_call: TRBD1; clone_size: NA; j_call: TRBJ1-1; cdr3_aa: CASSLRTGGNTEAFF; cdr3_nt: TGCGCCAGCAGCCTACGGACAGGGGGGAACACTGAAGCTTTCTTT
v_call: TRBV11-2; d_call: NA; clone_size: NA; j_call: TRBJ2-3; cdr3_aa: CASSSKSYKSGFSTDTQYF; cdr3_nt: TGTGCCAGCAGCTCCAAGTCTTACAAGTCAGGCTTCAGCACAGATACGCAGTATTTT
v_call: TRBV27; d_call: TRBD1; clone_size: NA; j_call: TRBJ2-5; cdr3_aa: CASPDRVETQYF; cdr3_nt: TGTGCCAGCCCGGACAGGGTCGAGACCCAGTACTTC
v_call: TRBV24-1; d_call: TRBD2; clone_size: NA; j_call: TRBJ2-5; cdr3_aa: CATSDPTSTQETQYF; cdr3_nt: TGTGCCACCAGTGATCCGACTAGCACCCAAGAGACCCAGTACTTC
v_call: TRBV2; d_call: TRBD1; clone_size: NA; j_call: TRBJ1-3; cdr3_aa: CASSPGTGAPGSGNTIYF; cdr3_nt: TGTGCCAGCAGTCCCGGGACAGGGGCTCCCGGCTCTGGAAACACCATATATTTT
v_call: TRBV11-1; d_call: NA; clone_size: once; j_call: TRBJ2-3; cdr3_aa: CASSRDISTDTQYF; cdr3_nt: TGTGCCAGCAGCCGGGACATAAGCACAGATACGCAGTATTTT
v_call: TRBV5-1; d_call: TRBD2; clone_size: NA; j_call: TRBJ2-3; cdr3_aa: CASSLGASGSADTQYF; cdr3_nt: TGCGCCAGCAGCTTGGGGGCTAGCGGGTCGGCAGATACGCAGTATTTT
v_call: TRBV19; d_call: NA; clone_size: NA; j_call: TRBJ2-1; cdr3_aa: CASSLAAGISMLEQFF; cdr3_nt: TGTGCCAGTAGTCTGGCCGCAGGGATATCAATGTTGGAGCAGTTCTTC
v_call: TRBV25-1; d_call: NA; clone_size: NA; j_call: TRBJ1-3; cdr3_aa: CASSPQGTGNTIYF; cdr3_nt: TGTGCCAGCAGTCCCCAGGGGACTGGAAACACCATATATTTT
v_call: TRBV28; d_call: NA; clone_size: NA; j_call: TRBJ1-5; cdr3_aa: CASSLQEGGNQPQHF; cdr3_nt: TGTGCCAGCAGTTTACAGGAAGGGGGCAATCAGCCCCAGCATTTT
v_call: TRBV6-4; d_call: NA; clone_size: NA; j_call: TRBJ2-7; cdr3_aa: CARSDRCPGEQYF; cdr3_nt: TGTGCCAGATCCGACAGGTGCCCGGGCGAGCAGTACTTC
v_call: TRBV5-5; d_call: NA; clone_size: NA; j_call: TRBJ1-5; cdr3_aa: CASSLAQGNQPQHF; cdr3_nt: TGTGCCAGCAGCTTGGCGCAGGGGAATCAGCCCCAGCATTTT
v_call: TRBV29-1; d_call: TRBD1; clone_size: NA; j_call: TRBJ1-1; cdr3_aa: CSVVHRGMNTEAFF; cdr3_nt: TGCAGCGTTGTACACAGGGGTATGAACACTGAAGCTTTCTTT
v_call: TRBV7-3; d_call: TRBD1; clone_size: NA; j_call: TRBJ1-1; cdr3_aa: CASSFQGVGTEAFF; cdr3_nt: TGTGCCAGCAGCTTTCAGGGGGTTGGGACTGAAGCTTTCTTT
v_call: TRBV1; d_call: NA; clone_size: NA; j_call: TRBJ2-7; cdr3_aa: CTSSQGQGTYEQYF; cdr3_nt: TGCACCAGCAGCCAAGGGCAGGGAACCTACGAGCAGTACTTC
v_call: TRBV5-4; d_call: TRBD2; clone_size: once; j_call: TRBJ2-1; cdr3_aa: CASSRTSNPNEQFF; cdr3_nt: TGTGCCAGCAGTCGGACTAGCAACCCCAATGAGCAGTTCTTC
v_call: TRBV19; d_call: NA; clone_size: NA; j_call: TRBJ1-6; cdr3_aa: CASSETSRGRISPLHF; cdr3_nt: TGTGCCAGTAGCGAAACATCCAGGGGACGTATTTCACCCCTCCACTTT
v_call: TRBV5-1; d_call: NA; clone_size: NA; j_call: TRBJ2-7; cdr3_aa: CASSLDTAGPYEQYF; cdr3_nt: TGCGCCAGCAGCTTGGACACAGCGGGCCCCTACGAGCAGTACTTC
v_call: TRBV19; d_call: TRBD1; clone_size: NA; j_call: TRBJ1-1; cdr3_aa: CASSQQGAPSEAFF; cdr3_nt: TGTGCCAGTAGCCAACAGGGGGCGCCGAGTGAAGCTTTCTTT
v_call: TRBV9; d_call: NA; clone_size: NA; j_call: TRBJ2-2; cdr3_aa: CASSGRGGGELFF; cdr3_nt: TGTGCCAGCAGCGGGCGGGGAGGCGGGGAGCTGTTTTTT
v_call: TRBV2; d_call: TRBD1; clone_size: NA; j_call: TRBJ2-1; cdr3_aa: CASSEGRGRGDEQFF; cdr3_nt: TGTGCCAGCAGTGAAGGCAGGGGGCGCGGTGATGAGCAGTTCTTC
v_call: TRBV6-5; d_call: TRBD1; clone_size: NA; j_call: TRBJ2-2; cdr3_aa: CASSLSRGRGGELFF; cdr3_nt: TGTGCCAGCAGTTTATCCAGGGGGCGCGGCGGGGAGCTGTTTTTT
v_call: TRBV28; d_call: TRBD2; clone_size: NA; j_call: TRBJ2-1; cdr3_aa: CASSSGGEDNEQFF; cdr3_nt: TGTGCCAGCAGTTCGGGGGGGGAAGACAATGAGCAGTTCTTC
v_call: TRBV9; d_call: TRBD1; clone_size: NA; j_call: TRBJ1-5; cdr3_aa: CASSASDRLGNQPQHF; cdr3_nt: TGTGCCAGCAGCGCCTCGGACAGGTTGGGCAATCAGCCCCAGCATTTT
v_call: TRBV11-3; d_call: TRBD2; clone_size: NA; j_call: TRBJ2-3; cdr3_aa: CASSLGTSGTDTQYF; cdr3_nt: TGTGCCAGCAGCTTAGGGACTAGCGGAACAGATACGCAGTATTTT
v_call: TRBV30; d_call: TRBD1; clone_size: NA; j_call: TRBJ1-4; cdr3_aa: CAWRTPGQGGKLFF; cdr3_nt: TGTGCCTGGAGGACCCCCGGACAGGGAGGAAAACTGTTTTTT
v_call: TRBV28; d_call: NA; clone_size: NA; j_call: TRBJ1-6; cdr3_aa: CASSLSSGKLSPLHF; cdr3_nt: TGTGCCAGCAGTTTATCGTCCGGGAAGTTGTCACCCCTCCACTTT
v_call: TRBV23-1; d_call: NA; clone_size: NA; j_call: TRBJ1-4; cdr3_aa: CASLRENEKLFF; cdr3_nt: TGCGCCAGTCTCAGGGAAAATGAAAAACTGTTTTTT
v_call: TRBV28; d_call: TRBD1; clone_size: NA; j_call: TRBJ2-7; cdr3_aa: CASSPRTGVHEQYF; cdr3_nt: TGTGCCAGCAGTCCCCGGACAGGGGTCCACGAGCAGTACTTC
v_call: TRBV7-2; d_call: NA; clone_size: NA; j_call: TRBJ2-1; cdr3_aa: CASSSGRESYNEQFF; cdr3_nt: TGTGCCAGCAGCTCAGGACGGGAGTCCTACAATGAGCAGTTCTTC
v_call: TRBV7-3; d_call: TRBD1; clone_size: NA; j_call: TRBJ2-4; cdr3_aa: CASSDGQGDIQYF; cdr3_nt: TGTGCCAGCAGCGACGGACAGGGTGACATTCAGTACTTC
v_call: TRBV28; d_call: TRBD1; clone_size: NA; j_call: TRBJ1-6; cdr3_aa: CASSGQGYSPLHF; cdr3_nt: TGTGCCAGCAGTGGACAGGGGTATTCACCCCTCCACTTT
v_call: TRBV6-5; d_call: NA; clone_size: NA; j_call: TRBJ2-7; cdr3_aa: CASGVGGLSYEQYF; cdr3_nt: TGTGCCAGTGGCGTGGGGGGGCTCTCCTACGAGCAGTACTTC
v_call: TRBV27; d_call: NA; clone_size: NA; j_call: TRBJ1-5; cdr3_aa: CASRRLDRAGNQPQHF; cdr3_nt: TGTGCCAGCAGAAGATTGGACCGTGCGGGAAATCAGCCCCAGCATTTT
v_call: TRBV4-1; d_call: NA; clone_size: NA; j_call: TRBJ1-1; cdr3_aa: CASSDLTLNTEAFF; cdr3_nt: TGCGCCAGCAGCGATCTTACACTGAACACTGAAGCTTTCTTT
v_call: TRBV11-2; d_call: NA; clone_size: once; j_call: TRBJ1-6; cdr3_aa: CASSFSPGSPLHF; cdr3_nt: TGTGCCAGCAGCTTTTCGCCGGGTTCACCCCTCCACTTT
v_call: TRBV6-1; d_call: NA; clone_size: NA; j_call: TRBJ2-4; cdr3_aa: CASSEAPPGKNIQYF; cdr3_nt: TGTGCCAGCAGTGAAGCTCCCCCGGGCAAAAACATTCAGTACTTC
v_call: TRBV3-1/TRBV3-2; d_call: TRBD1; clone_size: NA; j_call: TRBJ2-7; cdr3_aa: CASSRGTGAREQYF; cdr3_nt: TGTGCCAGCAGCCGCGGGACAGGGGCTCGGGAGCAGTACTTC
v_call: TRBV27; d_call: NA; clone_size: NA; j_call: TRBJ1-2; cdr3_aa: CASSPVSNYGYTF; cdr3_nt: TGTGCCAGCAGTCCCGTCTCTAACTATGGCTACACCTTC
v_call: TRBV2; d_call: TRBD1; clone_size: few; j_call: TRBJ1-6; cdr3_aa: CASSARDSSYNSPLHF; cdr3_nt: TGTGCCAGCAGTGCCCGGGACAGCTCCTATAATTCACCCCTCCACTTT
v_call: TRBV19; d_call: TRBD1; clone_size: once; j_call: TRBJ1-5; cdr3_aa: CASRLRTGHQPQHF; cdr3_nt: TGTGCCAGTAGGCTCAGGACAGGGCATCAGCCCCAGCATTTT
v_call: TRBV24-1; d_call: TRBD1; clone_size: NA; j_call: TRBJ1-5; cdr3_aa: CATSDHQGATRNQPQHF; cdr3_nt: TGTGCCACCAGTGATCATCAGGGGGCGACGCGCAATCAGCCCCAGCATTTT
v_call: TRBV2; d_call: NA; clone_size: NA; j_call: TRBJ1-5; cdr3_aa: CASKGGVNQPQHF; cdr3_nt: TGTGCCAGCAAGGGAGGGGTAAATCAGCCCCAGCATTTT
v_call: TRBV4-1; d_call: NA; clone_size: few; j_call: TRBJ2-4; cdr3_aa: CASSHPGLKNIQYF; cdr3_nt: TGCGCCAGCAGCCACCCAGGCCTCAAAAACATTCAGTACTTC
v_call: TRBV12-3/TRBV12-4; d_call: TRBD1; clone_size: NA; j_call: TRBJ2-3; cdr3_aa: CASGDRVTDTQYF; cdr3_nt: TGTGCCAGCGGCGACAGGGTGACAGATACGCAGTATTTT
v_call: TRBV5-1; d_call: TRBD1; clone_size: few; j_call: TRBJ1-4; cdr3_aa: CASSSTGAREKLFF; cdr3_nt: TGCGCCAGCAGCTCCACAGGGGCCCGTGAAAAACTGTTTTTT
v_call: TRBV5-8; d_call: NA; clone_size: NA; j_call: TRBJ2-1; cdr3_aa: CASSVTRGGTLDEQFF; cdr3_nt: TGTGCCAGCAGCGTGACCAGGGGAGGGACCCTCGATGAGCAGTTCTTC
v_call: TRBV3-1/TRBV3-2; d_call: TRBD1; clone_size: NA; j_call: TRBJ1-2; cdr3_aa: CASSRLDRGQSTF; cdr3_nt: TGTGCCAGCAGCCGCCTGGACAGGGGGCAGTCCACCTTC
v_call: TRBV11-2; d_call: NA; clone_size: NA; j_call: TRBJ2-2; cdr3_aa: CASSRTANTGELFF; cdr3_nt: TGTGCCAGCAGCCGAACGGCGAACACCGGGGAGCTGTTTTTT
v_call: TRBV7-3; d_call: TRBD1; clone_size: NA; j_call: TRBJ1-2; cdr3_aa: CASSLSPRTGRGDYGYTF; cdr3_nt: TGTGCCAGCAGCTTATCCCCCCGGACAGGGAGAGGGGACTATGGCTACACCTTC
v_call: TRBV7-8; d_call: NA; clone_size: NA; j_call: TRBJ1-3; cdr3_aa: CASSLGTSSGNTIYF; cdr3_nt: TGTGCCAGCAGCTTAGGAACCAGCTCTGGAAACACCATATATTTT